The 20 T cell receptor beta chains in this list originate from one sample, sequenced in a study of OX40 agonist ivuxolimab in advanced cancers. Libraries were constructed by the immunoSEQ multiplex PCR assay. TCRdb took this table from immuneACCESS and kept in-frame rearrangements with V and J called. Such tables lack part of the clones; where checked against another copy, unresolved V genes explain under half of the gap, and the rest is unexplained. The sample table shows roughly 48,000 clones, and approximately 85% are seen once. More than 2% of the sample is held by the ten biggest clonotypes. The sample here was CD4+ or CD8+ T cells sorted from blood, taken in a trial of the OX40 agonist ivuxolimab. All receptors derive from an adult with an advanced solid tumor such as melanoma, head and neck, liver or kidney cancer.

This chain joins TRBV19 and TRBJ2-3; 9 bases line up with TRBD1. V lost 5 bases to trimming and J lost 5 bases; unmatched junction nucleotides: 11. Germline V gene data show CDR1 as LNHDA and CDR2 as SQIVND (reference sequence). The CDR3 is made up of 16 amino acids. The CDR3 region is CASSAPGQGKGDTQYF. CDR3 coding DNA: TGTGCCAGTAGTGCTCCGGGACAGGGCAAGGGAGATACGCAGTATTTT.

This clone appeared a single time. The rearrangement joins TRBV5-4 to TRBJ2-5; the D gene is possibly TRBD1 (6 bases). The CDR3 totals 14 residues. With 4 bases removed from V and 3 bases from J, the gap between germline ends came to 13 bases. Germline-derived CDR1 and CDR2 are SGHNT and YYREEE (reference sequence). The CDR3 nucleotides are TGTGCCAGCAGCCCAGGGGCGGCGGAAGAGACCCAGTACTTC. The encoded protein is CASSPGAAEETQYF.

The chain's CDR3 is CSVPDLTEAFF. CDR3 sequence (DNA): TGCAGCGTCCCAGACTTAACTGAAGCTTTCTTT. This chain uses TRBV29-1 with TRBJ1-1; D ambiguous. There are 11 residues in the CDR3. CDR1 and CDR2 (germline): SQVTM, ANQGSEA. Trimming shortened V by 6 bases and J by 5 bases, and 10 bases separated the two germline ends.

The chain employs TRBV14 and TRBJ2-2; unclear D gene. CDR1 is SGHDN, CDR2 FVKESK, per germline. V was trimmed by 4 bases and J by 1 base, leaving 13 bases between them. The CDR3 loop spans 16 amino acids. The CDR3 spells CASSPWGIRNTGELFF. DNA for the CDR3: TGTGCCAGCAGCCCCTGGGGTATTAGGAACACCGGGGAGCTGTTTTTT.

This chain joins TRBV14 and TRBJ2-1; 8 positions match TRBD2. Germline CDR1 SGHDN, CDR2 FVKESK. Trimming cost V 4 bases and J 4 bases; bases outside gene matches: 6. CDR3 length: 15 amino acids. The CDR3 loop is CASSLRGGLYNEQFF. In DNA, the CDR3 is TGTGCCAGCAGCCTCCGGGGGGGGCTTTACAATGAGCAGTTCTTC. The entire variable domain, with the rest obtained from reference TRBV14 and TRBJ2-1, is as follows: EAGVTQFPSHSVIEKGQTVTLRCDPISGHDNLYWYRRVMGKEIKFLLHFVKESKQDESGMPNNRFLAERTGGTYSTLKVQPAELEDSGVYFCASSLRGGLYNEQFFGPGTRLTVL.

The chain uses TRBV2 and TRBJ1-2, with D maybe TRBD1 (6 bases). Germline values: CDR1 SNHLY, CDR2 FYNNEI. The CDR3 contains 13 residues. V lost 7 bases to trimming and J lost 8 bases, with 17 bases between them. In DNA, the CDR3 is TGTGCCAGCACCTTGAGGACAGTTGGAGGCTACACCTTC. Amino acids: CASTLRTVGGYTF.

V gene TRBV5-1 combines with J gene TRBJ2-5; 9 bases line up with TRBD1. Germline V gene sequence: CDR1 SGHRS, CDR2 YFSETQ. The trim removed 5 bases at V and 4 bases at J, leaving 9 bases unmatched. CDR3 length: 15 amino acids. The DNA for the CDR3 is TGCGCCAGCAGAGACAGGGGGTCCATCGGAGAGACCCAGTACTTC. Residues: CASRDRGSIGETQYF.

J is TRBJ1-2 and V is TRBV18, with D perhaps matching TRBD1 (5 bases). CDR3 size: 13 residues. Trimming pared 4 bases from V and 6 bases from J, leaving 12 bases between. Germline V CDR1 and CDR2: KGHSH, LQKENI. The CDR3 here is CASSQGRMDGYTF. CDR3 bases: TGTGCCAGCTCACAGGGGAGGATGGATGGCTACACCTTC.

To note about this clone: Relative to the germline gene, one junction end is altered; a read error may explain this. The chain carries TRBV7-7 and TRBJ2-6, with D maybe TRBD1 (6 bases). Germline CDR1 reads SSHAT; CDR2 reads FNYEAQ (reference sequence). CDR3 size: 14 residues. CDR3 coding DNA: TGTGCTAGCAGCACAGGGCCTGGGGCCAACGTCCTGACTTTC. This translates into CASSTGPGANVLTF.

J is TRBJ1-6 and V is TRBV5-4; D remains ambiguous. Trimming took 0 bases from V and 6 from J, leaving 10 bases between them. The CDR3 length is 15 residues. The germline V gene encodes CDR1 SGHNT and CDR2 YYREEE (reference sequence). The CDR3 region is CASSLGTATNSPLHF. Here the CDR3 DNA reads TGTGCCAGCAGCTTGGGAACAGCTACTAATTCACCCCTCCACTTT. The full variable domain, completed using reference TRBV5-4 and TRBJ1-6, is ETGVTQSPTHLIKTRGQQVTLRCSSQSGHNTVSWYQQALGQGPQFIFQYYREEENGRGNFPPRFSGLQFPNYSSELNVNALELDDSALYLCASSLGTATNSPLHFGNGTRLTVT.

The CDR3 DNA follows: TGTGCCAGCCACGGTGGGGGCTCTGGCACTGAAGCTTTCTTT. Its translation is CASHGGGSGTEAFF. V is TRBV10-3 and J is TRBJ1-1; D is possibly TRBD1 (6 bases). This CDR3 has 14 amino acids. The germline gives CDR1 ENHRY, CDR2 SYGVKD. Trimming removed 10 bases at V and 4 bases at J, with 19 bases between.

A single count supports this clone. This sequence joins TRBV27 and TRBJ2-5; TRBD2 aligns across 7 bases. V shed 3 bases and J 5 bases; nucleotides not matched to a gene: 3. CDR3 length: 13 amino acids. The germline V gene has CDR1 MNHEY and CDR2 SMNVEV (reference sequence). In DNA form, the CDR3 reads TGTGCCAGCAGTTTTTGGGAGGGTGAGACCCAGTACTTC. Protein sequence: CASSFWEGETQYF.

The chain carries TRBV7-2 and TRBJ2-1; D unclear. Germline lookup yields CDR1 SGHTA and CDR2 FQGNSA. This CDR3 region has 14 residues. Trimming took 3 bases from V and 1 from J, leaving 7 bases between them. The chain's CDR3 is CASSLRGSYNEQFF. CDR3 coding DNA: TGTGCCAGCAGCTTGCGAGGTTCCTACAATGAGCAGTTCTTC.

This chain links TRBV19 with TRBJ2-5, with D possibly TRBD2 on 5 matching bases. The V gene lost 8 bases and the J gene lost 5 bases, with 15 bases spanning the gap. The CDR3 sequence is 13 residues long. CDR1 LNHDA and CDR2 SQIVND come from the germline V gene (reference sequence). The CDR3 coding sequence is TGTGCCAGTCGGTTTGAGGGAGCGGAGACCCAGTACTTC. Amino acids: CASRFEGAETQYF.

J is TRBJ1-2 and V is TRBV11-2; D gene unclear. Looked up from germline, CDR1 is SGHAT and CDR2 is FQNNGV. This CDR3 region has 16 residues. V dropped 1 base and J dropped 2 bases, with 14 bases sitting between them. The CDR3 sequence: CASSLGSGRINYGYTF. The CDR3 region has the DNA TGTGCCAGCAGCTTAGGTTCCGGCCGAATCAACTATGGCTACACCTTC.

This chain connects TRBV19 to TRBJ2-7, with TRBD1 identical over 9 bases. The CDR3 runs 13 residues. Germline V gives CDR1 LNHDA, CDR2 SQIVND (reference sequence). Trimming took 4 bases from V and 4 from J; bases not matched to a gene: 2. The CDR3 DNA reads TGTGCCAGTAGTACGGGACAGGGTTACGAGCAGTACTTC. Translating it yields CASSTGQGYEQYF. Combining the CDR3 with reference TRBV19 and TRBJ2-7 gives the whole variable domain DGGITQSPKYLFRKEGQNVTLSCEQNLNHDAMYWYRQDPGQGLRLIYYSQIVNDFQKGDIAEGYSVSREKKESFPLTVTSAQKNPTAFYLCASSTGQGYEQYFGPGTRLTVT.

J is TRBJ2-1 and V is TRBV6-5; D is possibly TRBD2 (5 bases). V lost 5 bases and J lost 8, with 13 bases in between. The CDR3 covers 13 residues. Germline loops: CDR1 MNHEY, CDR2 SVGAGI. This CDR3 reads CASSTVLGDEQFF. The CDR3 DNA sequence: TGTGCCAGCAGTACCGTCCTCGGGGATGAGCAGTTCTTC.

The count of this clone is one. This chain links TRBV27 with TRBJ2-7, with 7 bases aligning to TRBD1. V lost 4 bases to trimming and J lost 0 bases; unmatched junction nucleotides: 15. The CDR3 spans 18 residues. Germline CDR1 is MNHEY and CDR2 is SMNVEV (reference sequence). Here the CDR3 reads CASSSRRQGPRSSYEQYF. In nucleotides, the CDR3 is TGTGCCAGCAGTTCTCGTCGACAGGGCCCCCGAAGCTCCTACGAGCAGTACTTC.

V usage is TRBV28 and J usage is TRBJ1-1; weak D call: TRBD1 (5 bases). The V gene lost 7 bases and the J gene lost 0 bases, with 9 bases spanning the gap. Looked up from germline, CDR1 is MDHEN and CDR2 is SYDVKM. The CDR3 has 13 residues. Written as DNA, the CDR3 is TGTGCCAGCAACTGGGGGATGAACACTGAAGCTTTCTTT. Translated, it gives CASNWGMNTEAFF.

The rearrangement uses TRBV9 and TRBJ2-1, with 7 positions matching TRBD2. The CDR3 length is 12 residues. V was clipped by 4 bases and J by 10 bases; unmatched bases: 5. Per germline, CDR1 SGDLS and CDR2 YYNGEE. CDR3 in DNA: TGTGCCAGCAGCTCTCCACTAGCGGAGCAGTTCTTC. Translated, it gives CASSSPLAEQFF.